This TCR beta chain came from a study of OX40 agonist ivuxolimab in advanced cancers. Whole-study context: Prior checkpoint blockade (anti-PD-1, anti-PD-L1 or anti-CTLA-4) was permitted; roughly 40% had it. Study results and caveats: Among T cells, CD8+ cells averaged more expanded clones than CD4+ cells. The study did not work out the antigen specificity of the expanded peripheral T cells. At 0.1 to 3.0 mg/kg, CD4+ and CD8+ blood T cells expanded clonally by week 6.

The CDR3 consists of 12 residues. Trimming took off 1 base at V and 6 bases at J, with 7 bases between the two ends. The germline V gene has CDR1 SQVTM and CDR2 ANQGSEA. As to this clone: Its antigen is not known.

Assay: immunoSEQ multiplex PCR; the TCRdb copy retains only in-frame clones and omits some. Among about 40,000 clones, more than 85% were seen once, and the ten largest hold approximately 0.51%. The input for sequencing was CD4+ or CD8+ T cells sorted from blood, taken in a trial of the OX40 agonist ivuxolimab. The sequence came from an adult with an advanced solid tumor such as melanoma, head and neck, liver or kidney cancer. The rearrangement uses TRBV29-1 and TRBJ2-1; D unclear. In nucleotides, the CDR3 is TGCAGCGTTGAAGGAGGTAGCAATGAGCAGTTCTTC. This sequence encodes CSVEGGSNEQFF.